Following are 27 T cell receptor beta chains from one sample sequenced in a study of blood T cell repertoires in COVID-19. Profiling relied on immunoSEQ multiplex PCR, and the TCRdb table lists in-frame clones only, not all of them. The sample lists approximately 65,000 clones, less than 95% occurring once. Material: peripheral blood. These receptor sequences come from a man aged 50-60 years with COVID-19, enrolled during active disease.

This clone was found once. DNA for the CDR3: TGCGCCAGCAGCCAAAGCGTGATCTACAATGAGCAGTTCTTC. Residues: CASSQSVIYNEQFF. The chain uses TRBV4-1 and TRBJ2-1; the D is unclear. V shed 2 bases and J shed 3 bases, with 8 bases lying between them. This CDR3 has 14 amino acids. Germline V gene sequence: CDR1 MGHRA, CDR2 YSYEKL.

This chain links TRBV5-1 with TRBJ2-3; 9 nucleotides agree with TRBD2. With V trimmed by 2 bases and J by 2 bases, 6 bases remained unmatched. CDR3 size: 16 residues. CDR1 and CDR2 (germline): SGHRS, YFSETQ. The CDR3 is CASSFRLAESTDTQYF. The CDR3 DNA is TGCGCCAGCAGCTTCCGACTAGCGGAATCCACAGATACGCAGTATTTT.

CDR3 in amino acids: CAISDSLARRNNEQFF. CDR3 nucleotides: TGTGCCATCAGTGATTCACTAGCGCGGAGGAACAATGAGCAGTTCTTC. The gene calls are TRBV10-3 and TRBJ2-1; 7 nucleotides line up with TRBD2. Trimming removed 3 bases from V and 5 bases from J; junction bases left unmatched: 10. This CDR3 is 16 amino acids long. Germline values: CDR1 ENHRY, CDR2 SYGVKD.

V and J are TRBV29-1 and TRBJ1-5; TRBD1 matches 8 bases. The V gene end was trimmed by 0 bases and the J gene end by 6 bases; junction bases not matched to a gene: 7. The CDR3 covers 15 residues. CDR1 is SQVTM, CDR2 ANQGSEA, per germline. CDR3 sequence (DNA): TGCAGCGTTGAAGAGGGCCAGGGGGCGGGTCAGCCCCAGCATTTT. Residues: CSVEEGQGAGQPQHF.

J is TRBJ2-3 and V is TRBV19, with TRBD2 as a possible D gene (5 bases). Trimming cost V 1 base and J 2 bases, with 13 bases left between them. The CDR3 is 16 amino acids. Per the germline V gene, CDR1 is LNHDA and CDR2 is SQIVND (reference sequence). CDR3 nucleotide sequence: TGTGCCAGTAGTATAGGGGCATGGGAGTTCACAGATACGCAGTATTTT. This codes for CASSIGAWEFTDTQYF.

The chain recombines TRBV4-2 with TRBJ2-5; possibly TRBD1 for D (6 bases). V shed 4 bases and J shed 4 bases, with 22 bases lying between them. Germline CDR1 LGHNA, CDR2 YNFKEQ. There are 17 residues in the CDR3. CDR3 protein: CASSLPGSGPGAETQYF. CDR3 nucleotide sequence: TGTGCCAGCAGCCTCCCTGGGTCCGGACCAGGGGCAGAGACCCAGTACTTC.

The rearrangement links TRBV2 to TRBJ1-5; D is unresolved. V was shortened by 3 bases and J by 2 bases, with 8 bases between the two germline ends. Germline V gene lookup returns CDR1 SNHLY and CDR2 FYNNEI. CDR3 size: 14 residues. The CDR3 loop is CASSDRVGNQPQHF. As DNA, the CDR3 is TGTGCCAGCAGTGATCGGGTCGGCAATCAGCCCCAGCATTTT. The whole variable domain, remainder taken from reference TRBV2 and TRBJ1-5, is EPEVTQTPSHQVTQMGQEVILRCVPISNHLYFYWYRQILGQKVEFLVSFYNNEISEKSEIFDDQFSVERPDGSNFTLKIRSTKLEDSAMYFCASSDRVGNQPQHFGDGTRLSIL.

This chain links TRBV4-1 with TRBJ2-2; possible D gene TRBD1, 6 bases. The CDR3 covers 18 residues. In germline, CDR1 is MGHRA, CDR2 YSYEKL. The V end was cut by 5 bases, the J end by 1 base, with 20 bases between. The CDR3 nucleotides are TGCGCCAGCAGCAAGAGGGGGAAAGCTAGCCAGAACACCGGGGAGCTGTTTTTT. Translation: CASSKRGKASQNTGELFF.

The CDR3: CASSPISDRGRIYGYTF. CDR3 in DNA: TGTGCCAGCAGCCCGATATCGGACAGGGGAAGGATCTATGGCTACACCTTC. The J gene is TRBJ1-2, the V gene TRBV11-2; 9 bases are shared with TRBD1. In germline, CDR1 is SGHAT, CDR2 FQNNGV. The CDR3 totals 17 residues. V trimming: 5 bases; J trimming: 4 bases; junction bases outside the gene matches: 14.

The V gene is TRBV19, the J gene TRBJ2-1, with D maybe TRBD2 (6 bases). The CDR3 sequence is 15 residues long. V lost 7 bases, J lost 5 bases, and 18 bases lay in between. The germline gives CDR1 LNHDA, CDR2 SQIVND (reference sequence). CDR3 DNA sequence: TGTGCCAGTAACGCGGGGAGATCATGGGACAATGAGCAGTTCTTC. Translation: CASNAGRSWDNEQFF.

The chain employs TRBV7-8 and TRBJ2-1, with TRBD2 matching 13 bases. The CDR3 has 15 amino acids. The J segment lost 8 bases and the V segment lost 5 bases, leaving 6 bases of the junction unmatched. CDR1 and CDR2 (germline): SGHVS, FQNEAQ. CDR3 region: CASSRGLAGADEQFF. The CDR3, as DNA: TGTGCCAGCAGCCGCGGACTAGCGGGAGCGGATGAGCAGTTCTTC.

Worth noting for this clone: Other DNA sequences in the same sample also yield this CDR3. J is TRBJ2-7 and V is TRBV11-2; TRBD1 aligns across 7 bases. CDR3 size: 14 residues. Germline V lookup: CDR1 SGHAT, CDR2 FQNNGV. V gave up 1 base and J gave up 2 bases; unmatched junction bases: 2. The CDR3 nucleotides read TGTGCCAGCAGCTTAGCAGGGGGAACCTACGAGCAGTACTTC. Translating gives CASSLAGGTYEQYF.

This clone was counted only a few times. This rearrangement joins TRBV19 to TRBJ2-7; tentative D call: TRBD1 (6 bases). Germline CDR1 and CDR2: LNHDA and SQIVND (reference sequence). This CDR3 contains 13 residues. Trimming shortened V by 4 bases and J by 2 bases, and 9 bases separated the two germline ends. The CDR3 loop reads CASSNGQPYEQYF. Here the CDR3 DNA reads TGTGCCAGTAGTAATGGACAGCCCTACGAGCAGTACTTC.

For the CDR3, the DNA is TGTGCCAGCAGCCACCTACGTAGCGGGAGTGCTGAGCAGTTCTTC. Translation gives CASSHLRSGSAEQFF. The chain links TRBV7-8 to TRBJ2-1; 9 positions agree with TRBD2. V lost 5 bases, J lost 9 bases, and 11 bases stayed unmatched. Germline V gives CDR1 SGHVS, CDR2 FQNEAQ. The CDR3 runs to 15 residues.

The CDR3 is CASSWTSGRALETQYF. CDR3 in DNA: TGTGCCAGCAGTTGGACTAGCGGGAGGGCCTTGGAGACCCAGTACTTC. The rearrangement uses TRBV6-2 or TRBV6-3 and TRBJ2-5; 15 bases fit TRBD2. The V gene's germline CDR1 is MNHEY and CDR2 SVGEGT. The V and J ends lost 4 bases and 5 bases, in that order; junction bases with no gene match: 5. CDR3 length: 16 residues.

The chain combines TRBV3-1 (or the pseudogene TRBV3-2) with TRBJ2-6; D not certain. This CDR3 comprises 16 residues. CDR1 and CDR2 from the germline V gene are LGHDT and YNNKEL (reference sequence). V was cut by 3 bases and J by 0 bases, with 9 bases left in between. CDR3 nucleotides: TGTGCCAGCAGCCAGATTTTTAGCTCTGGGGCCAACGTCCTGACTTTC. This translates into CASSQIFSSGANVLTF.

The chain links TRBV6-5 to TRBJ2-5, with TRBD2 as a possible D gene (5 bases). The CDR3 sequence is 11 residues long. Trimming left V 8 bases short and J 4 bases short, with 8 bases between. Germline V lookup: CDR1 MNHEY, CDR2 SVGAGI. The CDR3 sequence is CASRGLETQYF. CDR3 coding DNA: TGTGCCAGCCGAGGGCTAGAGACCCAGTACTTC.

Of note for this clone: Relative to the germline gene, one junction end is altered; a read error may explain this. The chain uses TRBV7-7 and TRBJ2-1, with a possible D match to TRBD2 (5 bases). Germline V gives CDR1 SSHAT, CDR2 FNYEAQ (reference sequence). The CDR3 totals 13 residues. Here the CDR3 reads CASSVSGNNEQFF. CDR3 nucleotides: TGTGCTAGCAGCGTGAGCGGCAACAATGAGCAGTTCTTC.

The chain combines TRBV15 with TRBJ1-2; tentative D call: TRBD1 (6 bases). Germline V lookup: CDR1 LNHNV, CDR2 YYDKDF (reference sequence). The CDR3 totals 13 residues. Trimming cost V 4 bases and J 7 bases, with 13 bases left between them. Here the CDR3 reads CATSKPGVGGYTF. The CDR3 DNA reads TGTGCCACCAGCAAGCCAGGGGTAGGTGGCTACACCTTC.

This sequence joins TRBV4-2 and TRBJ1-6, with 7 bases lining up with TRBD1. With V trimmed by 4 bases and J by 7 bases, 4 bases remained unmatched. The CDR3 has 14 residues. Per the germline V gene, CDR1 is LGHNA and CDR2 is YNFKEQ. CDR3 sequence reads: CASSRDRANSPLHF. The CDR3 DNA is TGTGCCAGCAGCCGCGACAGGGCGAATTCACCCCTCCACTTT.

This chain connects TRBV30 to TRBJ2-3; TRBD2 matches at 10 bases. V shed 3 bases, J shed 3 bases, and the junction held 12 bases outside the gene matches. Looked up from germline, CDR1 is GTSNPN and CDR2 is SVGIG (reference sequence). The CDR3 length is 17 residues. This CDR3 is CAWSEPFGSGRTDTQYF. CDR3 in DNA: TGTGCCTGGAGCGAACCCTTTGGTAGCGGGAGGACAGATACGCAGTATTTT. Complete variable domain (other parts from reference TRBV30 and TRBJ2-3): SQTIHQWPATLVQPVGSPLSLECTVEGTSNPNLYWYRQAAGRGLQLLFYSVGIGQISSEVPQNLSASRPQDRQFILSSKKLLLSDSGFYLCAWSEPFGSGRTDTQYFGPGTRLTVL.

This rearrangement joins TRBV19 to TRBJ2-5, with TRBD1 identical over 11 bases. The V and J ends lost 4 bases and 5 bases, in that order; junction bases with no gene match: 9. Germline V gene sequence: CDR1 LNHDA, CDR2 SQIVND (reference sequence). This CDR3 has 16 amino acids. CDR3 loop: CASSTRGQGVRETQYF. CDR3 in DNA: TGTGCCAGTAGTACGCGGGGACAGGGGGTTCGGGAGACCCAGTACTTC.

The V and J genes are TRBV10-1 and TRBJ1-2; 7 bases match TRBD1. Germline lookup yields CDR1 WNHNN and CDR2 SYGVQD (reference sequence). The CDR3 has 13 amino acids. V lost 3 bases and J lost 9; bases outside the gene matches: 7. CDR3 loop: CASSDRQGKSYTF. CDR3 bases: TGCGCCAGCAGTGATAGACAGGGTAAGAGCTACACCTTC.

The V and J genes are TRBV7-6 and TRBJ2-7; 7 bases line up with TRBD1. From germline, CDR1 is SGHVS and CDR2 FNYEAQ. CDR3 length equals 16 residues. Unmatched junction bases numbered 12, after V lost 4 bases and J lost 3 bases. CDR3 sequence: CASSSMTGRQNYEQYF. DNA of the CDR3: TGTGCCAGCAGCTCGATGACAGGGCGGCAGAACTACGAGCAGTACTTC.

This clone was seen only a few times. The chain has TRBV7-8 and TRBJ1-3; 7 nucleotides agree with TRBD1. This CDR3 region has 14 residues. Per the germline V gene, CDR1 is SGHVS and CDR2 is FQNEAQ. J was trimmed by 2 bases and V by 5 bases; bases with no gene match: 3. CDR3 coding DNA: TGTGCCAGCAGCGTGACAGGGCCTGGAAACACCATATATTTT. Its protein product is CASSVTGPGNTIYF. The full variable domain, completed using reference TRBV7-8 and TRBJ1-3, is GAGVSQSPRYKVAKRGQDVALRCDPISGHVSLFWYQQALGQGPEFLTYFQNEAQLDKSGLPSDRFFAERPEGSVSTLKIQRTQQEDSAVYLCASSVTGPGNTIYFGEGSWLTVV.

V is TRBV6-5 and J is TRBJ2-1, with TRBD2 matching over 11 bases. The germline gives CDR1 MNHEY, CDR2 SVGAGI. This CDR3 is 15 amino acids long. Germline trimming cut 6 bases from V and 2 bases from J; bases unmatched to any gene: 3. CDR3 DNA sequence: TGTGCCAGCAGCCTGACTAGCGGGGCCTACAATGAGCAGTTCTTC. Protein sequence: CASSLTSGAYNEQFF.

J is TRBJ1-3 and V is TRBV10-3, with 10 bases lining up with TRBD1. The CDR3 contains 13 residues. Looked up from germline, CDR1 is ENHRY and CDR2 is SYGVKD. The V gene end was trimmed by 8 bases and the J gene end by 7 bases; junction bases not matched to a gene: 5. The CDR3 nucleotides read TGTGCCATCCACAGGGACAGGGGCAACACCATATATTTT. Protein product: CAIHRDRGNTIYF.